These 8 T cell receptor beta chains originate from one sample sequenced in a study of T cell repertoires in cytomegalovirus infection. TCRdb re-called the reads through MiXCR, storing one row per CDR3 protein. The sample contains a few hundred thousand distinct CDR3 sequences, 30% to 40% of which appear only once. The antigens for these receptors are not known. Sequenced here: cultured PBMCs, sampled from culture after CMV antigen stimulation. Receptor source: a human donor in good health (CMV status not recorded). Some clones in this sample may be carry-over from other donors' samples.

This clonotype has a handful of counts. In nucleotides, the CDR3 is TGTGCCAGCAGCTTGGGACGGGACTACGAGCAGTACTTC. Encoded protein: CASSLGRDYEQYF. The chain uses TRBV12-3 or TRBV12-4 and TRBJ2-7; perhaps D is TRBD1 or TRBD2 (5 bases each). V lost 6 bases and J 3 bases, leaving 12 bases between the germline ends. The CDR3 length is 13 residues.

The chain links TRBV29-1 to TRBJ2-1; 10 bases align to TRBD1. This CDR3 contains 17 residues. Germline V lookup: CDR1 SQVTM, CDR2 ANQGSEA. The V and J ends lost 1 base and 12 bases, in that order; junction bases with no gene match: 18. In nucleotides, the CDR3 is TGCAGCGTTGAAGCTCCCCTGGGGACAGGGGCTCCATTTGGGCAGTTCTTC. Its protein is CSVEAPLGTGAPFGQFF.

This clonotype was detected only a few times. The chain combines TRBV6-2 or TRBV6-3 with TRBJ2-7, with 11 nucleotides matching TRBD2. The germline V gene encodes CDR1 MNHEY and CDR2 SVGEGT. The CDR3 runs 19 residues. V shed 2 bases and J 0 bases; nucleotides not matched to a gene: 12. CDR3 residues: CASSYPGLAGYGVSYEQYF. The CDR3 region has the DNA TGTGCCAGCAGTTACCCCGGACTAGCGGGCTACGGGGTCTCCTACGAGCAGTACTTC.

The chain is built from TRBV2 and TRBJ1-5; tentatively, D is TRBD1 (5 bases). The V gene's germline CDR1 is SNHLY and CDR2 FYNNEI. The V end was cut by 6 bases, the J end by 0 bases, with 9 bases between. CDR3 size: 14 residues. The CDR3 region has the DNA TGTGCCAGCAGGGGGCCTCTTAGCAATCAGCCCCAGCATTTT. Translation gives CASRGPLSNQPQHF.

This sequence joins TRBV20-1 and TRBJ1-2, with TRBD1 matching over 7 bases. This CDR3 region has 16 residues. V lost 4 bases to trimming and J lost 4 bases; unmatched junction nucleotides: 15. Per the germline V gene, CDR1 is DFQATT and CDR2 is SNEGSKA (reference sequence). The CDR3 DNA reads TGCAGTGCTATGCCCGTTTACAGGGGACCACTCTATGGCTACACCTTC. Protein sequence: CSAMPVYRGPLYGYTF.

This chain joins TRBV14 and TRBJ2-1; 13 positions agree with TRBD2. The CDR3 spans 18 residues. Germline V gene sequence: CDR1 SGHDN, CDR2 FVKESK. The trim removed 0 bases at V and 6 bases at J, leaving 8 bases unmatched. The CDR3 nucleotides are TGTGCCAGCAGCCAAGATCCCCAGACTAGCGGGAGGCGCAATGAGCAGTTCTTC. As protein: CASSQDPQTSGRRNEQFF.

The sample holds a few counts of this clonotype. This chain uses TRBV7-9 with TRBJ2-1, with D unclear. Between the trimmed V and J ends, which lost 0 bases and 0 bases, there was a span of 3 bases. The CDR3 consists of 14 residues. The germline CDR1 and CDR2 sequences are SEHNR and FQNEAQ (reference sequence). The chain's CDR3 is CASSLAVSYNEQFF. The CDR3 DNA sequence: TGTGCCAGCAGCTTAGCGGTCTCCTACAATGAGCAGTTCTTC.

This clonotype was counted only a few times. The chain carries TRBV11-1 and TRBJ2-1; 9 positions match TRBD2. The V gene's germline CDR1 is SGHAT and CDR2 FQDESV (reference sequence). V lost 5 bases, J lost 4 bases, and 3 bases stayed unmatched. There are 14 residues in the CDR3. The CDR3 here is CASSPREGYNEQFF. CDR3 nucleotides: TGTGCCAGCAGCCCGCGGGAGGGTTACAATGAGCAGTTCTTC.